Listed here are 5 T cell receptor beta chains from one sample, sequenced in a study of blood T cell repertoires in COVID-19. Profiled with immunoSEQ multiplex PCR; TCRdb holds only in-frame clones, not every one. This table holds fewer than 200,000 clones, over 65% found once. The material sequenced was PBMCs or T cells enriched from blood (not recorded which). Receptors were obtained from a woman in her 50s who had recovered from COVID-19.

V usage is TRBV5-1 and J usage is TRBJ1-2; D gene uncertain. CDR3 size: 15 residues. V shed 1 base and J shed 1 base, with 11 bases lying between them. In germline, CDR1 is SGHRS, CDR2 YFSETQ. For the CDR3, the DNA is TGCGCCAGCAGCTTGTCGGCAGGCCTTAACTATGGCTACACCTTC. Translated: CASSLSAGLNYGYTF. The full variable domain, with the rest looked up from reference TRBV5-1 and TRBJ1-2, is KAGVTQTPRYLIKTRGQQVTLSCSPISGHRSVSWYQQTPGQGLQFLFEYFSETQRNKGNFPGRFSGRQFSNSRSEMNVSTLELGDSALYLCASSLSAGLNYGYTFGSGTRLTVV.

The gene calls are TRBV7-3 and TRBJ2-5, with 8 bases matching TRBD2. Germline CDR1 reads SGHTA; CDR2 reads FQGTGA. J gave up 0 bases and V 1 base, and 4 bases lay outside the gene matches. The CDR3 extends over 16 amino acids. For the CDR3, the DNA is TGTGCCAGCAGCTTAAACTGGCGGGGGGACCAAGAGACCCAGTACTTC. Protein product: CASSLNWRGDQETQYF.

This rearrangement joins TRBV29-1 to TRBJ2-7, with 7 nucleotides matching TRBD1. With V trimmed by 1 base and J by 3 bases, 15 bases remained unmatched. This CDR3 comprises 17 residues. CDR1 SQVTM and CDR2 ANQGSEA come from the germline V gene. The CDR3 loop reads CSVEVDTGTETFYEQYV. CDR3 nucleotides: TGCAGCGTTGAAGTCGATACCGGGACAGAAACCTTCTACGAGCAGTACGTC.

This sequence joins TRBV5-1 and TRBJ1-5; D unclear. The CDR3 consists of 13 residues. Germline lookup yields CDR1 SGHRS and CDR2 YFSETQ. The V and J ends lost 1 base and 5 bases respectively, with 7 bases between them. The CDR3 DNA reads TGCGCCAGCAGCTTGAATGTAGATCAGCCCCAGCATTTT. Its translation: CASSLNVDQPQHF.

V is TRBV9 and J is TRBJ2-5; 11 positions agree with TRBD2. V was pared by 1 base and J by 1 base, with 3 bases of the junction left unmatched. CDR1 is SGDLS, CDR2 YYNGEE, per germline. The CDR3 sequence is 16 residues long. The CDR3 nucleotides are TGTGCCAGCAGCGTATCCGGGACTAGCGGCCAAGAGACCCAGTACTTC. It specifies CASSVSGTSGQETQYF.